These 17 T cell receptor beta chains originate from one sample sequenced in a study of molecular identifiers for immune sequencing clone quantification. MiXCR, run by TCRdb on the PCR reads, gives a single entry per CDR3 protein. The repertoire consists of about 640,000 distinct CDR3 sequences, with roughly 21% occurring once and the leading ten covering 0.85% to 0.9%. The sequencing sample was made of naive CD8+ T cells from blood, with Jurkat cell RNA spiked in. Subset given: FACS-sorted CD8+CD4-CCR7+CD45RA+ naive T cells. These receptors originate from a human donor in good health. Some libraries in this study had Jurkat cell RNA spiked in.

In this sample, this clonotype turned up many times. The rearrangement links TRBV7-6 to TRBJ2-5, with D hard to call. The CDR3 spans 15 residues. Deletions cut 1 base from V and 1 base from J, with 10 bases between. CDR1 and CDR2 (germline): SGHVS, FNYEAQ. CDR3 in amino acids: CASSLVPAPQETQYF. The CDR3 coding sequence is TGTGCCAGCAGCTTAGTTCCAGCGCCCCAAGAGACCCAGTACTTC.

On this clonotype: This clone may be a read error of a much larger clone one base away. This rearrangement joins TRBV7-9 to TRBJ2-1; 11 bases map to TRBD2. Germline trimming cut 8 bases from V and 16 bases from J; bases unmatched to any gene: 19. Germline V gene data show CDR1 as SEHNR and CDR2 as FQNEAQ (reference sequence). There are 15 residues in the CDR3. DNA for the CDR3: TGTGCCAGCTGCATTACTAGCGGGAGAGTCCCGGGGTCCTTCTTC. As protein: CASCITSGRVPGSFF.

This clonotype showed up many times. The chain combines TRBV6-6 with TRBJ1-5; 10 bases line up with TRBD1. The CDR3 spans 22 residues. Trimming removed 8 bases from V and 1 base from J; junction bases left unmatched: 26. Germline CDR1 is MNHNY and CDR2 is SVGAGI (reference sequence). CDR3 region: CASRPRRPGDRGYFGSNQPQHF. The CDR3 nucleotides read TGTGCCAGCCGGCCTAGAAGGCCCGGGGACAGGGGCTACTTCGGGAGCAATCAGCCCCAGCATTTT.

As regards this clonotype: The conserved phenylalanine or tryptophan is not found at the CDR3 terminus, so this likely reflects a read error. This chain links TRBV4-3 with TRBJ1-1; TRBD1 matches 9 bases. CDR1 and CDR2 from the germline V gene are LGHNA and YSLEER. This CDR3 is built from 13 residues. The V gene end was trimmed by 4 bases and the J gene end by 5 bases; junction bases not matched to a gene: 2. The CDR3 loop is CASSPTGGTEAFL. In nucleotides, the CDR3 is TGCGCCAGCAGCCCGACAGGGGGAACTGAAGCTTTCCTT.

This clonotype has ten or more counts. The CDR3 sequence: CASSEILGNPTDTQYF. Here the CDR3 DNA reads TGTGCCAGCAGTGAGATTCTCGGGAACCCGACAGATACGCAGTATTTT. V usage is TRBV2 and J usage is TRBJ2-3; tentatively, D is TRBD2 (5 bases). The CDR3 spans 16 residues. Germline loops: CDR1 SNHLY, CDR2 FYNNEI. V was pared by 3 bases and J by 3 bases, with 16 bases between.

This clonotype showed up many times. This rearrangement joins TRBV6-6 to TRBJ2-3; D remains unclear. Germline values: CDR1 MNHNY, CDR2 SVGAGI (reference sequence). Deletions cut 7 bases from V and 0 bases from J, with 14 bases between. The length of the CDR3 is 15 residues. The CDR3 DNA follows: TGTGCCAGCACCCACTGGGTTGCTAGCACAGATACGCAGTATTTT. Its protein is CASTHWVASTDTQYF.

The chain couples TRBV19 to TRBJ1-2; D is uncertain. The CDR3 loop spans 13 amino acids. Trimming left V 3 bases short and J 4 bases short, with 9 bases between. The V gene's germline CDR1 is LNHDA and CDR2 SQIVND (reference sequence). CDR3 bases: TGTGCCAGTAGTATCGTTGGAGTCTATGGCTACACCTTC. This gives the protein CASSIVGVYGYTF. The entire variable domain, with the rest obtained from reference TRBV19 and TRBJ1-2, is as follows: DGGITQSPKYLFRKEGQNVTLSCEQNLNHDAMYWYRQDPGQGLRLIYYSQIVNDFQKGDIAEGYSVSREKKESFPLTVTSAQKNPTAFYLCASSIVGVYGYTFGSGTRLTVV.

This clonotype was seen repeatedly, ten times or more. The chain uses TRBV12-3 or TRBV12-4 and TRBJ1-6; TRBD1 matches at 7 bases. The CDR3 extends over 16 amino acids. The V gene end was trimmed by 6 bases and the J gene end by 0 bases; junction bases not matched to a gene: 5. The chain's CDR3 is CASSSTGSSYNSPLHF. The CDR3 DNA follows: TGTGCCAGCAGCTCGACAGGGAGCTCCTATAATTCACCCCTCCACTTT.

The CDR3 protein is CASSSGTPTGELFF. Here the CDR3 DNA reads TGTGCCAGCAGCTCCGGGACTCCCACCGGGGAGCTGTTTTTT. This sequence joins TRBV7-9 and TRBJ2-2; D possibly corresponds to TRBD2 (6 bases). CDR1 SEHNR and CDR2 FQNEAQ come from the germline V gene (reference sequence). The CDR3 sequence is 14 residues long. V dropped 4 bases and J dropped 4 bases, with 10 bases sitting between them.

This clonotype was seen at least ten times. V is TRBV6-5 and J is TRBJ2-4; no clear D. Germline assignment: CDR1 MNHEY and CDR2 SVGAGI. CDR3 length: 15 amino acids. V dropped 0 bases and J dropped 9 bases, with 15 bases sitting between them. CDR3 in amino acids: CASSYSSREGSIQYF. Written as DNA, the CDR3 is TGTGCCAGCAGTTACTCGAGTAGGGAAGGCAGCATTCAGTACTTC.

This clonotype has just one count. This sequence may be a read error, since a much larger clone differs from it by one base. The chain uses TRBV4-3 and TRBJ1-1; 7 bases are shared with TRBD1. The CDR3 loop spans 13 amino acids. V shed 3 bases and J 6 bases; nucleotides not matched to a gene: 4. CDR1 is LGHNA, CDR2 YSLEER, per germline. The CDR3 DNA is TGCGCCAGCAGCCACGGACAGGACGCTGAAGCTTTCTTT. Its translation: CASSHGQDAEAFF.

This clonotype was counted many times. The chain uses TRBV5-6 and TRBJ2-7; 7 bases align to TRBD2. The CDR3 runs 15 residues. Trimming removed 4 bases from V and 3 bases from J; junction bases left unmatched: 10. The germline gives CDR1 SGHDT, CDR2 YYEEEE. The CDR3 coding sequence is TGTGCCAGCAGCGCCCCGGGAGGAGGAGACTACGAGCAGTACTTC. It encodes CASSAPGGGDYEQYF. Combining the CDR3 with reference TRBV5-6 and TRBJ2-7 gives the whole variable domain DAGVTQSPTHLIKTRGQQVTLRCSPKSGHDTVSWYQQALGQGPQFIFQYYEEEERQRGNFPDRFSGHQFPNYSSELNVNALLLGDSALYLCASSAPGGGDYEQYFGPGTRLTVT.

Only a few counts were recorded for this clonotype. The chain links TRBV11-2 to TRBJ2-7; weak D call: TRBD1 (5 bases). This CDR3 comprises 15 residues. Germline V gives CDR1 SGHAT, CDR2 FQNNGV. Trimming pared 5 bases from V and 1 base from J, leaving 15 bases between. The CDR3 sequence is CASSPPRVGSYEQYF. CDR3 DNA sequence: TGTGCCAGCAGCCCCCCCAGGGTAGGGTCCTACGAGCAGTACTTC.

This clonotype was observed many times. The chain employs TRBV29-1 and TRBJ2-7; perhaps TRBD1 as D (5 bases). The CDR3 is 14 residues long. The germline V gene has CDR1 SQVTM and CDR2 ANQGSEA. V lost 1 base and J 1 base, leaving 11 bases between the germline ends. CDR3 nucleotide sequence: TGCAGCGTTGAAGGGTGGCAGGGATCCTACGAGCAGTACTTC. Translating gives CSVEGWQGSYEQYF.

This clonotype was counted many times. This sequence joins TRBV2 and TRBJ2-7, with 7 bases matching TRBD1. Trimming took 8 bases from V and 0 from J; bases not matched to a gene: 4. Germline CDR1 and CDR2: SNHLY and FYNNEI. The CDR3 runs to 13 residues. The CDR3 spells CASWGQYSYEQYF. The CDR3 DNA sequence: TGTGCCAGCTGGGGACAGTACTCCTACGAGCAGTACTTC.

This chain joins TRBV2 and TRBJ1-5, with 9 bases identical to TRBD1. CDR1 and CDR2 from the germline V gene are SNHLY and FYNNEI. CDR3 size: 18 residues. V lost 1 base and J lost 5; bases outside the gene matches: 12. CDR3 coding DNA: TGTGCCAGCAGTGAAGTGGTATTAGGGACAGGGCCTGATCAGCCCCAGCATTTT. Translated, it gives CASSEVVLGTGPDQPQHF. Complete variable domain (other parts from reference TRBV2 and TRBJ1-5): EPEVTQTPSHQVTQMGQEVILRCVPISNHLYFYWYRQILGQKVEFLVSFYNNEISEKSEIFDDQFSVERPDGSNFTLKIRSTKLEDSAMYFCASSEVVLGTGPDQPQHFGDGTRLSIL.

This clonotype showed up many times. The rearrangement joins TRBV14 to TRBJ2-3; D uncertain. Germline lookup yields CDR1 SGHDN and CDR2 FVKESK. This CDR3 contains 15 residues. V was shortened by 0 bases and J by 0 bases, with 7 bases between the two germline ends. In DNA, the CDR3 is TGTGCCAGCAGCCAAGACCCATACAGCACAGATACGCAGTATTTT. It is translated as CASSQDPYSTDTQYF.